This T cell receptor beta chain was sequenced during a study of cytomegalovirus exposure and HLA in healthy donors. Both 60 Vbeta primers and 13 Jbeta primers went into the PCR. Using immunoSEQ multiplex PCR, the repertoire was profiled, and TCRdb retains in-frame clones only, with some absent. Here the sample spans approximately 180,000 clones, around 84% being singletons. Worth noting for this clone: Its antigen is undetermined.

Study observations and caveats: In a later analysis, parvovirus B19, influenza, CMV and Epstein-Barr virus appeared linked to several top co-occurrence clusters. In a later analysis, an Asian-associated ancestry cluster reportedly showed fewer N-insertions than the roughly 730-donor mean.

Per the germline V gene, CDR1 is SGHKS and CDR2 is YYEKEE (reference sequence). The length of the CDR3 is 17 residues. With 1 base clipped from V and 10 bases from J, the junction kept 16 bases outside the gene matches. The TCR originated in a woman younger than 30 in good health and CMV-seronegative. V is TRBV5-5 and J is TRBJ1-4; the match to TRBD1 covers 7 bases. Sequences were obtained from PBMCs. The CDR3 nucleotides are TGTGCCAGCAGCTTGACACGGACGACAGGGTCGGGATCAAAACTGTTTTTT. This gives the protein CASSLTRTTGSGSKLFF. The full variable domain, with the rest looked up from reference TRBV5-5 and TRBJ1-4, is DAGVTQSPTHLIKTRGQQVTLRCSPISGHKSVSWYQQVLGQGPQFIFQYYEKEERGRGNFPDRFSARQFPNYSSELNVNALLLGDSALYLCASSLTRTTGSGSKLFFGSGTQLSVL.